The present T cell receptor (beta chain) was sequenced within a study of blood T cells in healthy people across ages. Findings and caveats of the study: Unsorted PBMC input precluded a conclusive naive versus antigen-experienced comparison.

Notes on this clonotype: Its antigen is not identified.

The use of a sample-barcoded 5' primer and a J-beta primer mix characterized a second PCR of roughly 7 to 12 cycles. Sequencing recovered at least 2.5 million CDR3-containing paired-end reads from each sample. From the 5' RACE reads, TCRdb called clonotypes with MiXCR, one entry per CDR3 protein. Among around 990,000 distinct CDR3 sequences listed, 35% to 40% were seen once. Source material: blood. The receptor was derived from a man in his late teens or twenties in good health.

CDR3: CASSARDGDTQYF. The CDR3 region has the DNA TGTGCCAGCAGCGCCCGGGACGGTGATACGCAGTATTTT. The V and J genes are TRBV7-2 and TRBJ2-3; either TRBD1 or TRBD2 may fit D (5 bases each). With 5 bases removed from V and 6 bases from J, the gap between germline ends came to 12 bases. Germline loops: CDR1 SGHTA, CDR2 FQGNSA. The CDR3 totals 13 residues.